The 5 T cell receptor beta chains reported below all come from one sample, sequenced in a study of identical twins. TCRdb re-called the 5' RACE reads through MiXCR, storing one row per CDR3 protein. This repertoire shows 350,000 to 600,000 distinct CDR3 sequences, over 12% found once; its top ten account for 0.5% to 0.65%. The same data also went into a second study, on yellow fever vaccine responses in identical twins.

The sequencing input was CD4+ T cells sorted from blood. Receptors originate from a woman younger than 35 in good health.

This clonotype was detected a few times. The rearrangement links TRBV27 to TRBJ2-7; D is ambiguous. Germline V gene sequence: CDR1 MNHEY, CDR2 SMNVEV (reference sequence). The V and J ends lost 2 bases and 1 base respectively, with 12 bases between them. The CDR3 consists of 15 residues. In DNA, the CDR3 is TGTGCCAGCAGTTTAAATATACAGCGTTCCTACGAGCAGTACTTC. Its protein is CASSLNIQRSYEQYF.

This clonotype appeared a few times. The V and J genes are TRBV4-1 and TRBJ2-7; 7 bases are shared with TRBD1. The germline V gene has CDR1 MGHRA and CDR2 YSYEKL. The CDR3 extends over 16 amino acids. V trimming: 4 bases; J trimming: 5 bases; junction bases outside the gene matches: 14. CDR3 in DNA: TGCGCCAGCAGCCCCCCCGGACAGGCGGCCCCCAACGAGCAGTACTTC. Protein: CASSPPGQAAPNEQYF.

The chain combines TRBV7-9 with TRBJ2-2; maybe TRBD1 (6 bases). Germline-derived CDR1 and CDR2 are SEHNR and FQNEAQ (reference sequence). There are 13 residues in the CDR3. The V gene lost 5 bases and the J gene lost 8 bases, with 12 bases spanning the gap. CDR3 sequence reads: CASSRTGLGELFF. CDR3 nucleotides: TGTGCCAGCAGCCGAACAGGGTTGGGGGAGCTGTTTTTT.

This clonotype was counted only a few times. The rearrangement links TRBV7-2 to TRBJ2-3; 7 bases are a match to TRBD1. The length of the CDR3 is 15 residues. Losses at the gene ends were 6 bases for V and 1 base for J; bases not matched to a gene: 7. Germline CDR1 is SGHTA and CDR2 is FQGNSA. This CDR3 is CASRLQGTGTDTQYF. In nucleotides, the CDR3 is TGTGCCAGCAGGTTACAGGGGACCGGCACAGATACGCAGTATTTT.

CDR3 sequence reads: CASSLRGTSGVNEQFF. Here the CDR3 DNA reads TGTGCCAGCAGCTTAAGGGGGACTAGCGGGGTCAATGAGCAGTTCTTC. The chain is built from TRBV7-3 and TRBJ2-1; 13 positions agree with TRBD2. The CDR3 is 16 residues long. With 1 base clipped from V and 6 bases from J, the junction kept 3 bases outside the gene matches. CDR1 SGHTA and CDR2 FQGTGA come from the germline V gene.